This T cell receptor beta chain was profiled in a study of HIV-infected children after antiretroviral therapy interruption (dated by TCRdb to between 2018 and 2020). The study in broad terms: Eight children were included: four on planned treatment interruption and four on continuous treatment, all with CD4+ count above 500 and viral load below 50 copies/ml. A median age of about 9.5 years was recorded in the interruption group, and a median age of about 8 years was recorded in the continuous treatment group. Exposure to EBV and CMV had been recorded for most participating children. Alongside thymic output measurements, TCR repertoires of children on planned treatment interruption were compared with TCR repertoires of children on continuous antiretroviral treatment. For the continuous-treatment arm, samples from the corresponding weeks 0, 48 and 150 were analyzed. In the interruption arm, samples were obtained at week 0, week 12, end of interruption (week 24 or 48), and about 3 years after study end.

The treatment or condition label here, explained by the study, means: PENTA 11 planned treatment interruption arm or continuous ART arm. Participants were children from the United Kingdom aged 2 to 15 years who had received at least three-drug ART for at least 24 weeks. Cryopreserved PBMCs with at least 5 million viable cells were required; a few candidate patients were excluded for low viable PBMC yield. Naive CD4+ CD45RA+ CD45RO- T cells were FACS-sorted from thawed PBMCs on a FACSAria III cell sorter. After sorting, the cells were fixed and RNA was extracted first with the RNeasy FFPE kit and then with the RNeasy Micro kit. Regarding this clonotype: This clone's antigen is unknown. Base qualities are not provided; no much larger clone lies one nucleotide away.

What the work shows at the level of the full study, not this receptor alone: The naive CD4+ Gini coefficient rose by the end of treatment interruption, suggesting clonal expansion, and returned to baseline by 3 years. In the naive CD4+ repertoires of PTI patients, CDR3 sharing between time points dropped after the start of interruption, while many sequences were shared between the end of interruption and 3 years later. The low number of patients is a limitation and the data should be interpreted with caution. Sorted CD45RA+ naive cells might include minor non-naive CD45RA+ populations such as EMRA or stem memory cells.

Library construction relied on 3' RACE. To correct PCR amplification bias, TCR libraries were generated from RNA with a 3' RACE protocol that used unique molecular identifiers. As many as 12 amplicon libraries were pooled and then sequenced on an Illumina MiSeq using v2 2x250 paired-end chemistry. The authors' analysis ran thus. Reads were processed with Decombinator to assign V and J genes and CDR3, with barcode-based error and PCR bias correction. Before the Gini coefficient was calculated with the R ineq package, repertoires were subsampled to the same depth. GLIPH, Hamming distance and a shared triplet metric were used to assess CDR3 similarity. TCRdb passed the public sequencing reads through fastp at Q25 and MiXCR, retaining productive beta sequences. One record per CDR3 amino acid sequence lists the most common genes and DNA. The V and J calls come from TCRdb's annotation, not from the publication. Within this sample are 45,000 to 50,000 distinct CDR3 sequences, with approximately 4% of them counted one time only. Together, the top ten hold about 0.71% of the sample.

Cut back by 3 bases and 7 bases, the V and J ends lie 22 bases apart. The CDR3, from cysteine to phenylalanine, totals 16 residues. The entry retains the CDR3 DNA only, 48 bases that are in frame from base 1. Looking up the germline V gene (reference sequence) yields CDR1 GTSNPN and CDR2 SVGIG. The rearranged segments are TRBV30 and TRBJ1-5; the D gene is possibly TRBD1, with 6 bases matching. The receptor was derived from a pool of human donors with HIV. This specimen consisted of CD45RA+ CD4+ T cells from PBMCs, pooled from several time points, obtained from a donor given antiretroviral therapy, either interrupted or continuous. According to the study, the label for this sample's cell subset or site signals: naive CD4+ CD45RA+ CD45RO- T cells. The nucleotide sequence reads TGTGCCTGGAGCTCCTCACAGGGACTTGGGGAGCAGCCCCAGCATTTT. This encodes CAWSSSQGLGEQPQHF.